These T cell receptor beta chains were read from a single sample in a study of shared clonotypes between healthy human individuals. The data were produced by immunoSEQ multiplex PCR, yet TCRdb's version contains in-frame clones alone and is incomplete. The table includes 2 million to 2.5 million clones, 90% to 95% detected once. Sequenced: naive CD4+ T cells from PBMCs. These TCRs come from a man aged 18-30 years in good health. Some clones in this sample may be carry-over from other donors' samples. Each CDR3 is given with its conserved first and last residue. D genes are given only for firm matches. Clone size is given for some rows only: seen once, a few or many times, or a class if the clone is expanded.

cdr3_length d_call j_call clone_size v_call cdr3_nt cdr3_aa
20 TRBD2 TRBJ2-1 . TRBV7-3 TGTGCCAGCAGCCCCCGCAGGGGTAGCGGGGAATTCAGCTCCTACAATGAGCAGTTCTTC CASSPRRGSGEFSSYNEQFF
14 TRBD2 TRBJ2-7 . TRBV5-1 TGCGCCAGCAACTCAGGGACTAGCGTGTACGAGCAGTACTTC CASNSGTSVYEQYF
17 TRBD2 TRBJ2-5 . TRBV27 TGTGCCAGCAGTTTCGGCCTAGCGGGAGGGCTTGGGGAGACCCAGTACTTC CASSFGLAGGLGETQYF
16 TRBD1 TRBJ1-2 few TRBV4-2 TGTGCCAGCAGTTTCGGGCCGGGACAGGGAGGCTATGGCTACACCTTC CASSFGPGQGGYGYTF
14 . TRBJ2-3 . TRBV7-3 TGTGCCAGCAGCTTCAACCCAAGCACAGATACGCAGTATTTT CASSFNPSTDTQYF
15 . TRBJ2-7 . TRBV10-3 TGTGCCATCGGCCCCCGGGACGCCGGCTCCTACGAGCAGTACTTC CAIGPRDAGSYEQYF
15 TRBD1 TRBJ1-2 . TRBV9 TGTGCCAGCACCCCGGGGGACAGCGGTAACTATGGCTACACCTTC CASTPGDSGNYGYTF
18 TRBD2 TRBJ2-3 . TRBV2 TGTGCCAGCAGGCAGGGAACTAGCGGTGCACGGTCCACAGATACGCAGTATTTT CASRQGTSGARSTDTQYF
14 . TRBJ1-3 . TRBV4-3 TGCGCCAGCAGCCCGGGACCAAAAGGAAACACCATATATTTT CASSPGPKGNTIYF
15 . TRBJ2-7 . TRBV27 TGTGCCAGCAGTTTATTCCCCGCAGGCTCCTACGAGCAGTACTTC CASSLFPAGSYEQYF
16 . TRBJ2-5 . TRBV28 TGTGCCAGCAGTTCCCCCCCTCAAGTCCCCCAAGAGACCCAGTACTTC CASSSPPQVPQETQYF
12 . TRBJ1-5 . TRBV5-6 TGTGCCAGCAGCATTGGTGGTCAGCCCCAGCATTTT CASSIGGQPQHF
16 . TRBJ2-1 . TRBV5-3 TGTGCCAGAAGCTTGAGGGGCAGAAACCTCTACAATGAGCAGTTCTTC CARSLRGRNLYNEQFF
17 . TRBJ2-7 once TRBV11-1 TGTGCCAGCAGCTCAATGGGGTTCCGGGACGGACCCTACGAGCAGTACTTC CASSSMGFRDGPYEQYF
14 . TRBJ1-2 . TRBV7-2 TGTGCCAGCAGCGCCTCCGGAAACAACTATGGCTACACCTTC CASSASGNNYGYTF
13 . TRBJ1-2 . TRBV7-3 TGTGCCAGCAGCCATGGGGGAGGGGTCGGCTACACCTTC CASSHGGGVGYTF
17 . TRBJ2-1 . TRBV7-9 TGTGCCAGCAGTCCCCCCCGCCGAGGACTAACATACAATGAGCAGTTCTTC CASSPPRRGLTYNEQFF
13 . TRBJ1-6 . TRBV29-1 TGCAGCGTTGCCAGGGGCTATAATTCACCCCTCCACTTT CSVARGYNSPLHF
16 . TRBJ2-7 . TRBV7-9 TGTGCCAGCCACAACGCCCCGGCTAGCGTCTCCTACGAGCAGTACTTC CASHNAPASVSYEQYF
11 . TRBJ2-2 . TRBV19 TGTGCCAGTAGTACGTTCCGGGAGCTGTTTTTT CASSTFRELFF
14 . TRBJ1-1 . TRBV10-1 TGCGCCAGCAGTTTGGGGGGTACGCGGACTGAAGCTTTCTTT CASSLGGTRTEAFF
12 . TRBJ1-2 . TRBV10-3 TGTGCCAGCGGCTCCAGGGAGGGTGGCTACACCTTC CASGSREGGYTF
14 . TRBJ2-6 . TRBV9 TGTGCCAGCGCGGTAAGCTCTGGGGCCAACGTCCTGACTTTC CASAVSSGANVLTF
12 . TRBJ2-3 . TRBV6-5 TGTGCCAGCTCTGGAGGCGGAGATACGCAGTATTTT CASSGGGDTQYF
16 TRBD2 TRBJ2-3 . TRBV5-8 TGTGCCAGCAGCCGAGGGACTAGCGGGAGCACAAATACGCAGTATTTT CASSRGTSGSTNTQYF
15 . TRBJ2-3 . TRBV7-2 TGTGCCAGCAGCTTAGTCCCGGTGAGCACAGATACGCAGTATTTT CASSLVPVSTDTQYF
15 . TRBJ2-3 . TRBV10-1 TGCGCCAGCAGCGACTATCGGAGGGACACAGATACGCAGTATTTT CASSDYRRDTDTQYF
14 . TRBJ2-7 . TRBV9 TGTGCCAGCAGCGTAGAGGAGGGAACCTACGAGCAGTACTTC CASSVEEGTYEQYF
15 TRBD2 TRBJ2-7 . TRBV28 TGTGCCAGCAGTCCATGGACTAGCGGGTTCGGAGAGCAGTACTTC CASSPWTSGFGEQYF
14 . TRBJ2-2 . TRBV7-3 TGTGCCAGCACCCCAGGGGCGGGAGCAGGGGAGCTGTTTTTT CASTPGAGAGELFF
15 TRBD1 TRBJ1-1 . TRBV6-5 TGTGCCAGCAGTTCTCGGACAGGGACAAGGACTGAAGCTTTCTTT CASSSRTGTRTEAFF
16 TRBD2 TRBJ2-6 . TRBV5-1 TGCGCCAGCAGTGGGTTAGCGGGAGATGGGGCCAACGTCCTGACTTTC CASSGLAGDGANVLTF
15 . TRBJ1-3 . TRBV5-6 TGTGCCAGCAGCTTGGCGGGGGGAGCTGGAAACACCATATATTTT CASSLAGGAGNTIYF
14 . TRBJ2-3 . TRBV18 TGTGCCAGCTCACCGGGACTGGGCACAGATACGCAGTATTTT CASSPGLGTDTQYF
15 . TRBJ2-5 . TRBV5-1 TGCGCCAGCAGCTTGGGCCAGGGGACCCAAGAGACCCAGTACTTC CASSLGQGTQETQYF
14 . TRBJ1-1 . TRBV6-1 TGTGCCAGCAGTGAGCCCGCAGGGGCAAGGGGAGCTTTCTTT CASSEPAGARGAFF
13 . TRBJ1-4 . TRBV7-9 TGTGCCAGCAGTACCGGGTTTAATGAAAAACTGTTTTTT CASSTGFNEKLFF
15 . TRBJ1-1 . TRBV6-1 TGTGCCAGCACTCGTCTTAGGGGGGGTTACACTGAAGCTTTCTTT CASTRLRGGYTEAFF
17 TRBD1 TRBJ1-1 . TRBV11-1 TGTGCCAGCAGCCCCGGGACAGGGGAAGCTCTAAACACTGAAGCTTTCTTT CASSPGTGEALNTEAFF
20 . TRBJ1-5 . TRBV21-1 TGTGCCAGCAGCCCTTCTAACCCCACAGGGGGGTCTTATAGCAATCAGCCCCAGCATTTT CASSPSNPTGGSYSNQPQHF
11 . TRBJ2-7 few TRBV6-6 TGTGCCAGCAGTGGAACCTACGAGCAGTACTTC CASSGTYEQYF
14 TRBD2 TRBJ2-7 . TRBV19 TGTGCCAGTAGTATAGGGCGGGAGAGCTACGAGCAGTACTTC CASSIGRESYEQYF
13 . TRBJ1-4 . TRBV28 TGTGCCAGCAGTGTTGCAGCTTCAGAAAAACTGTTTTTT CASSVAASEKLFF
16 . TRBJ2-7 . TRBV28 TGTGCCAGCAGTTCCCTGGCGGCAGGGGGGTTCTACGAGCAGTACTTC CASSSLAAGGFYEQYF
15 TRBD2 TRBJ2-7 once TRBV28 TGTGCCAGCAGTACTCCTCGCGGGAGCTCCTACGAGCAGTACTTC CASSTPRGSSYEQYF
12 . TRBJ1-2 . TRBV4-1 TGCGCCAGCAGCCAACAAAACTATGGCTACACCTTC CASSQQNYGYTF
15 . TRBJ1-1 . TRBV18 TGTGCCAGCTCACCCCCCGGGAGGATGAACACTGAAGCTTTCTTT CASSPPGRMNTEAFF
14 . TRBJ2-5 . TRBV27 TGTGCCAGCAGTTTCCTGGGCAGGGAGATGACCCAGTACTTC CASSFLGREMTQYF
15 . TRBJ1-1 . TRBV28 TGTGCCAGCAGTCCCGGGACACTCCTTTTGGGTGAAGCTTTCTTT CASSPGTLLLGEAFF
10 . TRBJ1-2 . TRBV29-1 TGCAGCGTTGGTAACTATGGCTACACCTTC CSVGNYGYTF
16 . TRBJ1-1 . TRBV5-5 TGTGCCAGCAGCTTGGCCGTCAGGGGAATCAACACTGAAGCTTTCTTT CASSLAVRGINTEAFF
13 . TRBJ1-1 . TRBV2 TGTGCCAGCAGTGAAGGTTTAGGGATAGAAGCTTTCTTT CASSEGLGIEAFF